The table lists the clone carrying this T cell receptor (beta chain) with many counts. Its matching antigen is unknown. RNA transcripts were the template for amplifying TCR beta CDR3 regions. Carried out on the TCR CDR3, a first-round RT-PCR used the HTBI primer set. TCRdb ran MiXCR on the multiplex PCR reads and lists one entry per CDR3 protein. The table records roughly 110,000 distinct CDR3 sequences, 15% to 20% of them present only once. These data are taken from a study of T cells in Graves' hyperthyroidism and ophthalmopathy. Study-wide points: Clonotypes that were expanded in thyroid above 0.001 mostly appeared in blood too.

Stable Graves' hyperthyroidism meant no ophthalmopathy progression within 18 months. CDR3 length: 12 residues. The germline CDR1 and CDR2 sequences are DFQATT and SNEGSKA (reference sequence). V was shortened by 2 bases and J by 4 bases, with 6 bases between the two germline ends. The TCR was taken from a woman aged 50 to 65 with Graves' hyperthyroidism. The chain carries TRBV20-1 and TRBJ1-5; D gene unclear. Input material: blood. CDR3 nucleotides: TGCAGTGCTAGACAGGAAAATCAGCCCCAGCATTTT. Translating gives CSARQENQPQHF.